This T cell receptor beta chain derives from a study of blood T cell repertoires in COVID-19. Looking at the study overall: T cells, B-cell-depleted T cells, or PBMCs supplied cDNA or gDNA.

How the authors handled the data: Amplification with reference gene primers provided the estimates of nucleated cell counts. The method was immunoSEQ multiplex PCR; TCRdb's version includes in-frame clones alone and lacks a portion of them. The DNA was the basis for D and trimming; V, J and clone size are from that table. The sample carries just over 650,000 clones, about nine tenths recorded once. V shed 2 bases and J 1 base; nucleotides not matched to a gene: 7. The germline gives CDR1 MGHRA, CDR2 YSYEKL. This CDR3 is built from 17 residues. The chain couples TRBV4-1 to TRBJ2-1; 8 positions agree with TRBD2. The TCR comes from a woman aged 18-30 years with acute or convalescent COVID-19. Sequencing used peripheral blood. The CDR3 protein is CASSQLLERGSYNEQFF. The DNA for the CDR3 is TGCGCCAGCAGCCAACTATTAGAGCGGGGGTCCTACAATGAGCAGTTCTTC.